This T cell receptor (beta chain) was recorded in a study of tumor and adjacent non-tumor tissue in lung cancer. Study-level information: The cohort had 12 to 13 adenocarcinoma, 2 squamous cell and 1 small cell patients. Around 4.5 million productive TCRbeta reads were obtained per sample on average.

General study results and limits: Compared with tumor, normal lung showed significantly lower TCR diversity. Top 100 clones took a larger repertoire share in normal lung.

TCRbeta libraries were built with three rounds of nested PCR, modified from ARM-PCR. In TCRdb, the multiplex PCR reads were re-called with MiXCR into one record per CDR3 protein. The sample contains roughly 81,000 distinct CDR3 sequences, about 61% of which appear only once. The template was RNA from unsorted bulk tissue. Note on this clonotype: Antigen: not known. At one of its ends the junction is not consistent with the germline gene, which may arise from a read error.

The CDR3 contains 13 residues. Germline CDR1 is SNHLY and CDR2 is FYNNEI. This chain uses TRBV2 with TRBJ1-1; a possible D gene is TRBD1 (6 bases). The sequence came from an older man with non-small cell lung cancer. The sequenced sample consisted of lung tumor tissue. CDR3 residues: CASSGRGSTEAFF. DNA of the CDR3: TGTGCCAGCAGCGGCAGGGGAAGTACTGAGGCTTTCTTT.